These 26 T cell receptor beta chains were sequenced from one sample in a study of OX40 agonist ivuxolimab in advanced cancers. The data were produced by immunoSEQ multiplex PCR, yet TCRdb's version contains in-frame clones alone and is incomplete. In the table there are more than 50,000 clones, 82% of which are singletons. The material was CD4+ or CD8+ T cells sorted from blood, obtained in a trial of the OX40 agonist ivuxolimab. Receptor source: an adult with an advanced solid tumor such as melanoma, head and neck, liver or kidney cancer.

The count of this clone is one. V and J are TRBV9 and TRBJ1-3; D is undetermined. V was clipped by 5 bases and J by 0 bases, with 6 bases between them. The CDR3 runs 13 residues. CDR1 is SGDLS, CDR2 YYNGEE, per germline. The CDR3 loop is CASRGSSGNTIYF. CDR3 DNA sequence: TGTGCCAGCAGGGGGAGCTCTGGAAACACCATATATTTT.

J is TRBJ1-5 and V is TRBV15, with D possibly being TRBD1 (6 bases). V lost 4 bases, J lost 4 bases, and 8 bases lay in between. CDR1 is LNHNV and CDR2 is YYDKDF in the germline V gene (reference sequence). This CDR3 has 13 amino acids. The CDR3 region is CATSKRGNQPQHF. The CDR3 DNA follows: TGTGCCACCAGCAAAAGGGGGAATCAGCCCCAGCATTTT. Supplemented by reference TRBV15 and TRBJ1-5, the full variable domain reads DAMVIQNPRYQVTQFGKPVTLSCSQTLNHNVMYWYQQKSSQAPKLLFHYYDKDFNNEADTPDNFQSRRPNTSFCFLDIRSPGLGDTAMYLCATSKRGNQPQHFGDGTRLSIL.

This chain connects TRBV30 to TRBJ2-5; 10 positions match TRBD1. V gave up 3 bases and J gave up 5 bases; unmatched junction bases: 9. The CDR3 loop spans 15 amino acids. Germline loops: CDR1 GTSNPN, CDR2 SVGIG (reference sequence). The CDR3 DNA follows: TGTGCCTGGAGGGCCTTCGGGACAGGGGAGGAGACCCAGTACTTC. Protein sequence: CAWRAFGTGEETQYF.

The chain combines TRBV6-1 with TRBJ1-1; D unresolved. With 7 bases removed from V and 1 base from J, the gap between germline ends came to 10 bases. The germline gives CDR1 MNHNS, CDR2 SASEGT. The CDR3 runs to 13 residues. The CDR3: CASTGRQNTEAFF. In DNA, the CDR3 is TGTGCCAGCACAGGACGGCAGAACACTGAAGCTTTCTTT.

The rearrangement uses TRBV6-5 and TRBJ1-1; perhaps TRBD1 as D (5 bases). CDR3 size: 14 residues. CDR1 is MNHEY and CDR2 is SVGAGI in the germline V gene. V was cut by 5 bases and J by 5 bases, with 15 bases left in between. CDR3 protein: CASSRGEGATEAFF. In nucleotides, the CDR3 is TGTGCCAGCAGTAGAGGGGAGGGAGCAACTGAAGCTTTCTTT.

This chain's CDR3 is CAWKKPGRNMRGYTF. CDR3 DNA: TGTGCCTGGAAAAAGCCGGGCCGAAACATGAGGGGCTACACCTTC. The genes are TRBV30 and TRBJ1-2; D uncertain. Germline V gene lookup returns CDR1 GTSNPN and CDR2 SVGIG (reference sequence). V lost 4 bases, J lost 8 bases, and 23 bases lay in between. The CDR3 sequence is 15 residues long. The whole variable domain, remainder taken from reference TRBV30 and TRBJ1-2, is SQTIHQWPATLVQPVGSPLSLECTVEGTSNPNLYWYRQAAGRGLQLLFYSVGIGQISSEVPQNLSASRPQDRQFILSSKKLLLSDSGFYLCAWKKPGRNMRGYTFGSGTRLTVV.

The table lists this clone with a count of one. V and J are TRBV25-1 and TRBJ2-7; TRBD2 aligns across 7 bases. This CDR3 is built from 14 residues. V dropped 9 bases and J dropped 6; count of bases not matched to a gene: 14. Germline V CDR1 and CDR2: MGHDK, SYGVNS. The CDR3 DNA reads TGTGCCAGTTCGTCGACAGCGGGAACGGCCGAGCAGTACTTC. It translates to CASSSTAGTAEQYF.

The CDR3 region is CASSQDLGREETQYF. The CDR3 DNA is TGCGCCAGCAGCCAAGATCTTGGGAGGGAAGAGACCCAGTACTTC. The chain is built from TRBV4-3 and TRBJ2-5, with 7 nucleotides matching TRBD2. With V trimmed by 0 bases and J by 3 bases, 4 bases remained unmatched. CDR1 is LGHNA, CDR2 YSLEER, per germline. The CDR3 loop spans 15 amino acids.

The chain uses TRBV11-2 and TRBJ2-3, with 11 bases that match TRBD2. There are 15 residues in the CDR3. V gave up 5 bases and J gave up 1 base; unmatched junction bases: 2. In germline, CDR1 is SGHAT, CDR2 FQNNGV. CDR3 loop: CASSVGLAGTDTQYF. CDR3 nucleotide sequence: TGTGCCAGCAGCGTGGGACTAGCGGGCACAGATACGCAGTATTTT.

This clone was seen a single time. J is TRBJ1-4 and V is TRBV2; TRBD1 might be the D (6 bases). Germline V gives CDR1 SNHLY, CDR2 FYNNEI. V lost 7 bases to trimming and J lost 0 bases, with 9 bases between them. CDR3 length: 14 residues. The CDR3 sequence is CASINRATNEKLFF. CDR3 DNA sequence: TGTGCCAGCATTAACAGGGCAACTAATGAAAAACTGTTTTTT.

The chain couples TRBV2 to TRBJ2-7, with D tentatively TRBD1 (6 bases). CDR1 is SNHLY and CDR2 is FYNNEI in the germline V gene. The CDR3 totals 14 residues. Trimming removed 6 bases at V and 1 base at J, with 13 bases between. CDR3 loop: CASSPRGVSYEQYF. The CDR3 DNA sequence: TGTGCCAGCAGCCCCAGGGGCGTATCCTACGAGCAGTACTTC.

Remarks on this clone: Different DNA sequences within this sample yield the same CDR3. This chain connects TRBV18 to TRBJ2-4, with D possibly being TRBD1 (6 bases). This CDR3 spans 13 amino acids. Per the germline V gene, CDR1 is KGHSH and CDR2 is LQKENI. Trimming left V 3 bases short and J 12 bases short, with 15 bases between. CDR3: CASSPGKRGTQYF. CDR3 bases: TGTGCCAGCTCACCCGGGAAGAGGGGGACTCAGTACTTC.

This clone was seen a few times. This chain links TRBV5-1 with TRBJ2-5, with 9 bases aligning to TRBD1. The J segment lost 0 bases and the V segment lost 0 bases, leaving 0 bases of the junction unmatched. This CDR3 region has 15 residues. Per the germline V gene, CDR1 is SGHRS and CDR2 is YFSETQ. The CDR3 bases are TGCGCCAGCAGCTTGGGGGACAGGGACCAAGAGACCCAGTACTTC. It translates to CASSLGDRDQETQYF. Based on the CDR3 plus reference TRBV5-1 and TRBJ2-5, the full variable domain is KAGVTQTPRYLIKTRGQQVTLSCSPISGHRSVSWYQQTPGQGLQFLFEYFSETQRNKGNFPGRFSGRQFSNSRSEMNVSTLELGDSALYLCASSLGDRDQETQYFGPGTRLLVL.

This chain connects TRBV6-6 to TRBJ1-5, with D hard to call. Germline V lookup: CDR1 MNHNY, CDR2 SVGAGI (reference sequence). This CDR3 region has 12 residues. V dropped 6 bases and J dropped 0 bases, with 3 bases sitting between them. DNA for the CDR3: TGTGCCAGCAGACATAGCAATCAGCCCCAGCATTTT. It yields the protein CASRHSNQPQHF.

This chain links TRBV11-2 with TRBJ1-4; possible D gene TRBD1, 5 bases. The length of the CDR3 is 16 residues. Looked up from germline, CDR1 is SGHAT and CDR2 is FQNNGV. The V end was cut by 5 bases, the J end by 0 bases, with 13 bases between. CDR3 DNA sequence: TGTGCCAGCAGCCCCTGGAGGGGCACAACTAATGAAAAACTGTTTTTT. Its protein product is CASSPWRGTTNEKLFF.

The rearrangement joins TRBV5-8 to TRBJ1-2; D unresolved. Trimming removed 2 bases from V and 2 bases from J, with 7 bases in between. This CDR3 spans 13 amino acids. Per germline, CDR1 SGHTS and CDR2 YDEGEE. CDR3 sequence reads: CASSFDPNYGYTF. The CDR3 nucleotides read TGTGCCAGCAGCTTCGACCCGAACTATGGCTACACCTTC.

V gene TRBV5-1 combines with J gene TRBJ1-1; 8 bases map to TRBD1. Per the germline V gene, CDR1 is SGHRS and CDR2 is YFSETQ. This CDR3 comprises 13 residues. The trim removed 2 bases at V and 4 bases at J, leaving 1 base unmatched. CDR3 DNA sequence: TGCGCCAGCAGCTTCGGACAGGGCACTGAAGCTTTCTTT. This gives the protein CASSFGQGTEAFF.

The V and J genes are TRBV7-9 and TRBJ2-4; TRBD2 matches 14 bases. The CDR3 spans 15 residues. V lost 5 bases, J lost 7 bases, and 4 bases stayed unmatched. Germline-derived CDR1 and CDR2 are SEHNR and FQNEAQ (reference sequence). The CDR3 DNA follows: TGTGCCAGCAGCGGGACTAGCGGGGGAAGGAACATTCAGTACTTC. Its protein is CASSGTSGGRNIQYF.

CDR3 DNA: TGTGCCAGCAGGTACAATCGGGTCTACGAGCAGTACTTC. This sequence encodes CASRYNRVYEQYF. This chain links TRBV6-6 with TRBJ2-7; the D is unclear. Germline assignment: CDR1 MNHNY and CDR2 SVGAGI (reference sequence). Trimming removed 6 bases at V and 3 bases at J, with 12 bases between. This CDR3 region has 13 residues.

This sequence joins TRBV7-9 and TRBJ1-6; a weak D match, TRBD1 (6 bases). Germline CDR1 SEHNR, CDR2 FQNEAQ (reference sequence). Between the trimmed V and J ends, which lost 2 bases and 4 bases, there was a span of 9 bases. This CDR3 is 15 amino acids long. The CDR3 spells CASSLRDTYNSPLHF. The CDR3 DNA reads TGTGCCAGCAGCTTACGGGACACTTATAATTCACCCCTCCACTTT.

This clone has a single count. This sample includes further DNA sequences coding for the same CDR3. This chain uses TRBV6-6 with TRBJ2-1, with D maybe TRBD1 (6 bases). This CDR3 contains 12 residues. The ends were cut back, 7 bases at V and 10 bases at J, with 14 bases in the middle. CDR1 is MNHNY, CDR2 SVGAGI, per germline (reference sequence). CDR3 nucleotide sequence: TGTGCCAGCACTCCATGGGGGCGGGAGCAGTTCTTC. Encoded protein: CASTPWGREQFF.

This sequence joins TRBV6-6 and TRBJ1-2; the D gene is possibly TRBD1 (6 bases). Looked up from germline, CDR1 is MNHNY and CDR2 is SVGAGI (reference sequence). The CDR3 consists of 13 residues. Trimming pared 0 bases from V and 6 bases from J, leaving 8 bases between. The CDR3 bases are TGTGCCAGCAGTTACTCCAGGGGAGATGGCTACACCTTC. It yields the protein CASSYSRGDGYTF.

The genes are TRBV5-1 and TRBJ1-4; D remains ambiguous. This CDR3 has 15 amino acids. The ends were cut back, 0 bases at V and 4 bases at J, with 10 bases in the middle. Per germline, CDR1 SGHRS and CDR2 YFSETQ. The CDR3 DNA reads TGCGCCAGCAGCTTGGCCGCGGAAAATAATGAAAAACTGTTTTTT. Amino acid sequence: CASSLAAENNEKLFF.

This chain connects TRBV7-3 to TRBJ2-5; TRBD1 aligns across 7 bases. Trimming removed 4 bases from V and 5 bases from J; junction bases left unmatched: 4. CDR1 SGHTA and CDR2 FQGTGA come from the germline V gene. CDR3 length: 13 residues. The CDR3 is CASSYRGKETQYF. Here the CDR3 DNA reads TGTGCCAGCAGCTACAGGGGAAAGGAGACCCAGTACTTC.

The chain uses TRBV30 and TRBJ2-7, with D unclear. V gave up 4 bases and J gave up 0 bases, with 19 bases separating them. This CDR3 comprises 16 residues. Looked up from germline, CDR1 is GTSNPN and CDR2 is SVGIG (reference sequence). This chain's CDR3 is CAWTGVLRARSYEQYF. The CDR3 region has the DNA TGTGCCTGGACCGGCGTATTACGTGCTCGCTCCTACGAGCAGTACTTC.

The J gene is TRBJ2-2, the V gene TRBV12-5; D might be TRBD1 (6 bases). Trimming cost V 6 bases and J 6 bases, with 17 bases left between them. Germline CDR1 reads LGHNT; CDR2 reads FRNRAP. CDR3 size: 15 residues. CDR3 protein: CASGRDRTAPGELFF. CDR3 sequence (DNA): TGTGCTAGTGGCCGCGACAGGACAGCCCCCGGGGAGCTGTTTTTT.